Sequencing of this T cell receptor beta chain was carried out in a study of T-cell reconstitution after alpha-beta-depleted transplantation in children. CDR3 length: 14 residues. Trimming left V 0 bases short and J 2 bases short, with 7 bases between. Germline CDR1 is SGHRS and CDR2 is YFSETQ. This clonotype has ten or more counts. The antigen is undetermined. Preparation of the TCRbeta library involved a method that used unique molecular identifiers. A single record per CDR3 protein comes from TCRdb applying MiXCR to the PCR reads. The sample has about 240,000 distinct CDR3 sequences; over 20% are singletons. Findings and limits, study-wide: As was reported, about two months after transplant, alpha-beta T cells came from several hundred expanded graft clones.

The clonotype comes from a girl aged 2-10 years with Fanconi anemia, due to receive a stem cell transplant. This material consisted of PBMCs, taken before TCRalphabeta/CD19-depleted stem cell transplant. This sequence joins TRBV5-1 and TRBJ2-3; D not resolved. The CDR3 DNA reads as TGCGCCAGCAGCTTGGGTGTTGTCACAGATACGCAGTATTTT. Its translation is CASSLGVVTDTQYF.